This T cell receptor (beta chain) was profiled in a study of metastatic and nonmetastatic thyroid tumors. Study overall: The study looked at repertoires side by side in blood and in tumor or nodule tissue from malignant and benign thyroid patients.

In the study's own analysis: The study's classifier, a distant-metastasis tool for papillary thyroid cancer, was built using CDR3 differences across clinicopathological groups. Using MiXCR, TCRdb re-called clones from the PCR reads. The V and J calls and clone size are TCRdb's, not the authors'. There are tens of thousands of clones in the sample; 25% to 30% occur only once, and 8% to 10% lies in the top ten. Overall study findings and caveats: A significant increase in TCR beta diversity was reportedly seen in malignant thyroid tumors relative to benign nodules, in blood and tumor.

This clone was seen repeatedly, ten times or more. Its antigen is not identified. Germline values: CDR1 LGHDT, CDR2 YNNKEL (reference sequence). The V gene lost 4 bases and the J gene lost 3 bases, with 21 bases spanning the gap. CDR3 length equals 17 residues. No treatment of any kind had been given to any patient before thyroid surgery. The J gene is TRBJ2-5, the V gene TRBV3-1; D not resolved. This clonotype was obtained from a female donor with papillary thyroid cancer or a benign thyroid nodule (not recorded which). Some clones in this sample may be carry-over from other donors' samples. Input material: blood. For the CDR3, the DNA is TGTGCCAGCAGCCTCCAGATCACCTTTAACGGAGAAGAGACCCAGTACTTC. As protein: CASSLQITFNGEETQYF.